Below, one T cell receptor beta chain is given with its context. No antigen is known for it. The record has no base qualities; no much larger clone is one base away. This same CDR3 is encoded by further DNA sequences in the sample. These data originate in a study of metastatic and nonmetastatic thyroid tumors (dated by TCRdb to the early 2020s). Regarding the study in general: Repertoires were compared across peripheral blood and tumor or nodule tissue samples from malignant and benign thyroid patients. General findings and caveats noted by the study authors: In both blood and tumor samples, malignant tumors were reported to have significantly higher TCR beta diversity than benign nodules.

No patient had received any treatment before thyroid surgery. Using T-cell receptor beta sequencing, the study looked back at clinical samples from patients collected from about 2011 to 2018. The protocol used for the library was PCR. The run used an Illumina HiSeq 4000. High-throughput sequencing was used to profile the CDR3 region of the TCR beta-chain in every patient. Concerning the study's data processing: A classifier to discriminate distant-metastatic papillary thyroid cancer patients was built from CDR3 differences across clinicopathological groups. The Shannon index was used to measure repertoire diversity, and the Morisita-Horn index was used to measure how similar tumor and blood repertoires were. Clones were called with MiXCR by TCRdb after fastp trimmed the public reads at Q25, and only in-frame beta chains were retained. The V and J calls come from TCRdb's annotation, not from the publication. Recorded for this sample are 20,000 to 25,000 clones; 24% of them occurred a single time. The top ten clones comprise approximately 6% of the sample.

This sequence was found in a female donor with papillary thyroid cancer or a benign thyroid nodule (not recorded which). Some clones in this sample may be carry-over from other donors' samples. The sequencing input was tumor tissue.

The CDR3 reads CASSLRTGYNEQFF. The nucleotide sequence is given as TGTGCCAGCAGCTTACGTACAGGTTACAATGAGCAGTTCTTC. In this chain, TRBV7-6 is recombined with TRBJ2-1; a weak D assignment points to TRBD1 (5 bases agree). The CDR3 contains 14 residues, cysteine and phenylalanine counted. The read is trimmed to its CDR3 DNA, 42 bases read in frame from base 1. At the junction V is shortened by 2 bases and J by 4 bases, with 9 bases in between. The germline V gene provides CDR1 SGHVS and CDR2 FNYEAQ.